By share, the clone carrying this TCR beta chain ranks as medium-sized. The antigen is unknown. The data belong to a study of siplizumab effects on memory and regulatory T cells. The study's findings and limits: Where siplizumab was present, mappable alloreactive CD4+ clones averaged about 67% Treg-derived, compared with 25% to 30% in controls.

As described, mixed lymphocyte reaction cells underwent coculture at 37°C for a duration of approximately 6 days. TCRdb's copy holds only in-frame clones and misses some; the assay was immunoSEQ multiplex PCR. The sample has 9,500 to 10,000 clones, roughly 40% seen once. Sequenced input: CFSE-low (dividing) CD4+ T cells sorted from an allogeneic mixed lymphocyte reaction. The receptor's source is a human donor in good health; the cells came from an allogeneic mixed lymphocyte reaction.

This CDR3 is CAWSVQKDQPQHF. The CDR3 bases are TGTGCCTGGAGTGTACAGAAGGATCAGCCCCAGCATTTT. This rearrangement joins TRBV30 to TRBJ1-5, with no clear D. With 0 bases removed from V and 5 bases from J, the gap between germline ends came to 8 bases. Germline V gene data show CDR1 as GTSNPN and CDR2 as SVGIG (reference sequence). The CDR3 is 13 residues long.